This record covers a single T cell receptor beta chain. TCRdb processed the 5' RACE reads anew with MiXCR; each CDR3 protein has one entry. The sample has over 500,000 distinct CDR3 sequences, roughly 17% seen once. This sample was included in a study of T-cell memory formation after mild COVID-19. The CDR3 extends over 14 amino acids. V lost 5 bases and J lost 4, with 13 bases in between. Germline CDR1 MNHEY, CDR2 SVGEGT. Sequences were obtained from PBMCs or a T cell subset sorted from them (not recorded which). This TCR was recovered from an adult woman who had mild COVID-19 (a few samples of this study predate the infection). Cell type and time point are not known. The chain employs TRBV6-2 or TRBV6-3 and TRBJ2-3; the D gene could be TRBD1 or TRBD2 (6 bases each). CDR3 sequence reads: CASSEGGPADTQYF. The CDR3 DNA follows: TGTGCCAGCAGTGAGGGGGGCCCGGCAGATACGCAGTATTTT.